The sequence of this TCR beta chain was determined in a study of shared clonotypes between healthy human individuals. Study findings and constraints: The authors expected sequencing depth to affect clonotype sharing among donors. Genetic and exposure-history diversity was limited by the small donor number.

Terminally differentiated effector memory CD45RA+ cells were excluded by CCR7 positive selection of CD45RO-negative cells. The CDR3 totals 15 residues. V lost 4 bases and J lost 2; bases outside the gene matches: 3. Per germline, CDR1 KGHSH and CDR2 LQKENI. Each sorted subset replicate got 200 ng genomic DNA, about 33,000 genomes. In the original analysis: Filtering was not the same, since immunoSEQ gave junction-only sequences without quality scores. Here immunoSEQ multiplex PCR was the method, and the copy in TCRdb shows in-frame clones only, minus some. V and J calls and clone size are given by that table; D and trimming were obtained from the DNA. The table records around 700,000 clones, 92% of them present only once. On this clone itself: Its antigen remains unknown.

The chain employs TRBV18 and TRBJ2-3, with TRBD1 matching over 10 bases. Sequenced: naive CD8+ T cells sorted from blood. The clonotype was recovered from a man aged 30 to 39 in good health. The CDR3 bases are TGTGCCAGCTCACTCGGGACAGGGGTCACAGATACGCAGTATTTT. This codes for CASSLGTGVTDTQYF.